The 7 T cell receptor beta chains listed next were all sequenced from one sample in a study of blood T cell repertoires in COVID-19. Method: immunoSEQ multiplex PCR; TCRdb's copy keeps in-frame clones and lacks some. The sample lists approximately 150,000 clones; about 89% were seen once. Material for sequencing was peripheral blood. The receptor source for this set is an elderly man with acute or convalescent COVID-19.

The J gene is TRBJ2-3, the V gene TRBV11-1; tentative D call: TRBD1 (5 bases). The CDR3 consists of 14 residues. V lost 1 base and J lost 2, with 7 bases in between. Per the germline V gene, CDR1 is SGHAT and CDR2 is FQDESV (reference sequence). The CDR3 nucleotides are TGTGCCAGCAGCTTAGGACAGACCACAGATACGCAGTATTTT. This encodes CASSLGQTTDTQYF.

J is TRBJ2-7 and V is TRBV7-2; TRBD2 aligns across 7 bases. The germline gives CDR1 SGHTA, CDR2 FQGNSA. CDR3 length: 13 residues. Trimming removed 5 bases from V and 7 bases from J; junction bases left unmatched: 8. In nucleotides, the CDR3 is TGTGCCAGCAGCCCGGTTGAAGCGGGGGAGCAGTACTTC. Amino acid sequence: CASSPVEAGEQYF.

The gene calls are TRBV30 and TRBJ2-7, with D tentatively TRBD1 (7 bases). V gave up 0 bases and J gave up 2 bases, with 17 bases separating them. CDR1 GTSNPN and CDR2 SVGIG come from the germline V gene (reference sequence). CDR3 length: 16 amino acids. CDR3 nucleotide sequence: TGTGCCTGGAGTGTACGCTCGACAGGGAGGACCTACGAGCAGTACTTC. Its translation: CAWSVRSTGRTYEQYF. Based on the CDR3 plus reference TRBV30 and TRBJ2-7, the full variable domain is SQTIHQWPATLVQPVGSPLSLECTVEGTSNPNLYWYRQAAGRGLQLLFYSVGIGQISSEVPQNLSASRPQDRQFILSSKKLLLSDSGFYLCAWSVRSTGRTYEQYFGPGTRLTVT.

This chain joins TRBV9 and TRBJ2-2; 8 nucleotides match TRBD1. The germline gives CDR1 SGDLS, CDR2 YYNGEE. The junction had 7 bases not matched to a gene; V was cut back by 5 bases and J by 1 base. The CDR3 spans 16 residues. The chain's CDR3 is CASSPTGVVNTGELFF. The CDR3 coding sequence is TGTGCCAGCAGTCCGACAGGGGTTGTGAACACCGGGGAGCTGTTTTTT.

The sample holds a few counts of this clone. This chain links TRBV5-1 with TRBJ1-1; no reliable D call. The ends were cut back, 2 bases at V and 1 base at J, with 6 bases in the middle. The CDR3 consists of 13 residues. The germline gives CDR1 SGHRS, CDR2 YFSETQ. Written as DNA, the CDR3 is TGCGCCAGCAGCTTAGAGGGGAACACTGAAGCTTTCTTT. This translates into CASSLEGNTEAFF.

J is TRBJ2-5 and V is TRBV7-2; tentative D call: TRBD1 (8 bases). V lost 7 bases, J lost 1 base, and 16 bases lay in between. The CDR3 loop spans 15 amino acids. Germline-derived CDR1 and CDR2 are SGHTA and FQGNSA. The CDR3 here is CASTNRGGFQETQYF. The CDR3 bases are TGTGCCAGCACTAACAGGGGGGGTTTCCAAGAGACCCAGTACTTC.

This clone was observed once. The CDR3 loop reads CASSPRVQPQHF. In nucleotides, the CDR3 is TGTGCCAGCAGCCCGAGGGTCCAGCCCCAGCATTTT. The chain couples TRBV5-8 to TRBJ1-5; D uncertain. Per the germline V gene, CDR1 is SGHTS and CDR2 is YDEGEE. Trimming left V 4 bases short and J 7 bases short, with 9 bases between. This CDR3 is built from 12 residues.